This TCR beta chain derives from a study of cytomegalovirus exposure and HLA in healthy donors. This CDR3 contains 16 residues. Between the trimmed V and J ends, which lost 0 bases and 1 base, there was a span of 12 bases. Germline V lookup: CDR1 SGDLS, CDR2 YYNGEE. PCR was performed using 60 Vbeta and 13 Jbeta primers. TCRdb keeps only in-frame clones here, not all; method: immunoSEQ multiplex PCR. This sample has 110,000 to 150,000 clones, with about 80% found just once. The source of this sequence is a middle-aged woman in good health and CMV-seronegative. The sample was PBMCs. V and J are TRBV9 and TRBJ2-3; D call uncertain. The chain's CDR3 is CASSVATLIGTDTQYF. Written as DNA, the CDR3 is TGTGCCAGCAGCGTAGCTACCCTAATAGGCACAGATACGCAGTATTTT.